This T cell receptor beta chain was recovered during a study of blood T cells in healthy people across ages. Study results and limitations: Per million T cells, TCR beta diversity dropped about linearly as age rose. Any conclusive comparison of naive versus antigen-experienced cells was prevented by using unsorted PBMCs.

The authors ran a second PCR of about 6 to 11 cycles using a sample-barcoded 5' primer and a J-beta primer mix. A tag from a template-switch adaptor with 12 random nucleotides marked each cDNA molecule. TCRdb reprocessed the 5' RACE reads via MiXCR and lists one record per CDR3 protein. Of approximately 1,000,000 distinct CDR3 sequences in the sample, 35% to 40% were seen once. To note about this clonotype: Its antigen is unknown.

The CDR3 consists of 14 residues. Trimming left V 0 bases short and J 6 bases short, with 12 bases between. CDR1 is DFQATT, CDR2 SNEGSKA, per germline (reference sequence). The V and J genes are TRBV20-1 and TRBJ1-5, with D unresolved. The sequence came from a man in his late teens or twenties in good health. The source material was blood. The CDR3 DNA reads as TGCAGTGCTAGAGAGGGGTCCTCAAGTCAGCCCCAGCATTTT. Translation: CSAREGSSSQPQHF.